The 25 T cell receptor beta chains below were found in one sample sequenced in a study of regulatory T cells in long-lasting Graves disease. Assembly of TCR beta libraries relied on iRepertoire HTBI primers together with Arm-PCR of CDR3 regions. TCRdb passed the multiplex PCR reads through MiXCR, listing each CDR3 protein once. The sample yields 400,000 or so distinct CDR3 sequences, under 25% seen once. Time point defined: persistent/refractory GD, antithyroid drugs over 5 years with positive TRAb. After RNA was extracted from PBMCs, the TCR library was made from it. Specimen: peripheral blood mononuclear cells (PBMCs), collected when the disease was refractory, from a patient treated with antithyroid drugs. The receptors derive from a female donor with Graves disease.

The chain employs TRBV14 and TRBJ1-4, with D hard to call. CDR1 SGHDN and CDR2 FVKESK come from the germline V gene. Trimming took 3 bases from V and 12 from J, leaving 17 bases between them. There are 14 residues in the CDR3. CDR3 sequence reads: CASSQWVEGSELFF. Here the CDR3 DNA reads TGTGCCAGCAGCCAGTGGGTAGAGGGTTCTGAACTGTTTTTT.

This clonotype was seen repeatedly, ten times or more. The chain couples TRBV6-1 to TRBJ1-5, with a possible D match to TRBD1 (5 bases). Germline V gene sequence: CDR1 MNHNS, CDR2 SASEGT. V lost 3 bases, J lost 7 bases, and 19 bases lay in between. CDR3 length equals 16 residues. The CDR3 reads CASSDLVGRVGQPQHF. The CDR3 coding sequence is TGTGCCAGCAGTGATCTTGTGGGGCGGGTGGGCCAGCCCCAGCATTTT.

With respect to this clonotype: A junction boundary mismatches the germline segment, possibly from a read error. The chain is built from TRBV27 and TRBJ2-5; TRBD1 or TRBD2 may be the D gene (6 bases each). Germline V gives CDR1 MNHEY, CDR2 SMNVEV (reference sequence). The CDR3 totals 15 residues. CDR3 protein: CATRGLMGGLETQCF. CDR3 in DNA: TGTGCCACACGGGGGCTCATGGGGGGCCTTGAGACCCAGTGCTTC.

This clonotype was seen many times. This chain joins TRBV2 and TRBJ2-5; 7 bases line up with TRBD2. Germline V CDR1 and CDR2: SNHLY, FYNNEI. With V trimmed by 4 bases and J by 0 bases, 8 bases remained unmatched. The CDR3 runs 16 residues. The CDR3 nucleotides read TGTGCCAGCAGTGTAGGGCTAGCGGAAGACCAAGAGACCCAGTACTTC. As protein: CASSVGLAEDQETQYF.

This clonotype was recorded many times. The chain uses TRBV6-5 and TRBJ2-4; no definite D call. Trimming shortened V by 0 bases and J by 1 base, and 7 bases separated the two germline ends. The germline V gene has CDR1 MNHEY and CDR2 SVGAGI. The CDR3 contains 15 residues. The CDR3 spells CASSYSSVAKNIQYF. For the CDR3, the DNA is TGTGCCAGCAGTTACTCTTCGGTGGCCAAAAACATTCAGTACTTC.

In its sample, this clonotype was seen once. V and J are TRBV11-2 and TRBJ2-3; D not resolved. TRBJ1-5 explains the end of the DNA better; the J call may be wrong. Germline V gives CDR1 SGHAT, CDR2 FQNNGV. The CDR3 covers 13 residues. CDR3 amino acids: CASSLGTADTQHF. In DNA form, the CDR3 reads TGTGCCAGCAGCTTAGGTACGGCGGATACGCAGCATTTT.

Many counts were recorded for this clonotype. The genes are TRBV7-3 and TRBJ2-2; possibly TRBD1 or TRBD2 for D (5 bases each). With 5 bases removed from V and 1 base from J, the gap between germline ends came to 17 bases. The germline V gene encodes CDR1 SGHTA and CDR2 FQGTGA. CDR3 length: 17 amino acids. This chain's CDR3 is CASSRGVVGGNTGELFF. CDR3 nucleotides: TGTGCCAGCAGCCGAGGGGTCGTTGGCGGGAACACCGGGGAGCTGTTTTTT.

The chain joins TRBV11-2 to TRBJ2-3, with 13 bases identical to TRBD2. With 5 bases clipped from V and 2 bases from J, the junction kept 7 bases outside the gene matches. The CDR3 is 17 amino acids. CDR1 SGHAT and CDR2 FQNNGV come from the germline V gene. As DNA, the CDR3 is TGTGCCAGCAGCGGAGGGACTAGCGGGATACACACAGATACGCAGTATTTT. Translated, it gives CASSGGTSGIHTDTQYF.

This sequence joins TRBV29-1 and TRBJ2-2, with 7 bases matching TRBD1. The V segment lost 6 bases and the J segment 5 bases; nucleotides outside the gene matches: 6. This CDR3 comprises 13 residues. CDR1 is SQVTM, CDR2 ANQGSEA, per germline. The CDR3 nucleotides read TGCAGCGTGGCAGGGGGATGGACCGGGGAGCTGTTTTTT. It yields the protein CSVAGGWTGELFF.

V is TRBV18 and J is TRBJ1-1; 7 bases align to TRBD1. In germline, CDR1 is KGHSH, CDR2 LQKENI. The junction had 6 bases not matched to a gene; V was cut back by 3 bases and J by 5 bases. The length of the CDR3 is 14 residues. The CDR3 nucleotides are TGTGCCAGCTCACCGACAGGGATGATTACTGAAGCTTTCTTT. Translated: CASSPTGMITEAFF.

This clonotype appeared once. Germline is not matched at one junction end, which may reflect a read error. The chain is built from TRBV20-1 and TRBJ2-3; TRBD1 matches at 7 bases. The germline V gene has CDR1 DFQATT and CDR2 SNEGSKA (reference sequence). The CDR3 has 14 residues. CDR3: CSAAQGVTTNTQYF. The CDR3 DNA sequence: TGCAGTGCTGCCCAGGGGGTGACCACAAATACGCAGTATTTT.

The chain has TRBV12-3 or TRBV12-4 and TRBJ2-7, with 8 positions matching TRBD1. The junction had 14 bases not matched to a gene; V was cut back by 7 bases and J by 6 bases. This CDR3 comprises 15 residues. Written as DNA, the CDR3 is TGTGCCAGCACCAGAGAAGACAGGGGCCTCTCCGAGCAGTACTTC. This gives the protein CASTREDRGLSEQYF.

This clonotype was seen a few times. The chain combines TRBV20-1 with TRBJ2-1; D not certain. CDR1 DFQATT and CDR2 SNEGSKA come from the germline V gene (reference sequence). This CDR3 has 11 amino acids. Trimming pared 2 bases from V and 6 bases from J, leaving 5 bases between. In DNA form, the CDR3 reads TGCAGTGCTAGATTCGTCAATGAGCAGTTCTTC. Protein: CSARFVNEQFF.

This clonotype was counted ten times or more. The chain has TRBV28 and TRBJ2-7, with a weak D call TRBD1 (6 bases). V was pared by 5 bases and J by 3 bases, with 14 bases between. CDR1 MDHEN and CDR2 SYDVKM come from the germline V gene. The CDR3 contains 14 residues. The CDR3 nucleotides are TGTGCCAGCAGTCTAACCAGGACAGTCTACGAGCAGTACTTC. Translation: CASSLTRTVYEQYF.

This clonotype was counted at least ten times. The chain uses TRBV7-2 and TRBJ2-7, with 7 nucleotides matching TRBD1. The junction had 5 bases not matched to a gene; V was cut back by 5 bases and J by 1 base. Germline-derived CDR1 and CDR2 are SGHTA and FQGNSA. This CDR3 has 14 residues. The CDR3, as DNA: TGTGCCAGCAGCGAGACAGGGAAATCCTACGAGCAGTACTTC. Its protein product is CASSETGKSYEQYF.

In the case of this clonotype: The junction departs from the called germline gene at one end, perhaps through a read error. This rearrangement joins TRBV28 to TRBJ2-7; 7 bases are a match to TRBD2. The CDR3 loop spans 20 amino acids. Germline loops: CDR1 MDHEN, CDR2 SYDVKM. CDR3: CASSSPPGLVPSGSWGDQYF. CDR3 DNA sequence: TGTGCTAGCAGTTCCCCGCCGGGACTTGTGCCTAGCGGTTCCTGGGGGGACCAGTACTTC. The full variable domain, in which reference TRBV28 and TRBJ2-7 provide the parts outside the CDR3, is DVKVTQSSRYLVKRTGEKVFLECVQDMDHENMFWYRQDPGLGLRLIYFSYDVKMKEKGDIPEGYSVSREKKERFSLILESASTNQTSMYLCASSSPPGLVPSGSWGDQYFGPGTRLTVT.

This rearrangement joins TRBV5-6 to TRBJ1-1; no clear D. Germline-derived CDR1 and CDR2 are SGHDT and YYEEEE. The germline V and J ends were trimmed by 4 bases and 0 bases, with 19 bases remaining between them. CDR3 length: 17 amino acids. For the CDR3, the DNA is TGTGCCAGCAGCCCGGATAAGGGTTCGCGGGTGAACACTGAAGCTTTCTTT. This gives the protein CASSPDKGSRVNTEAFF.

This clonotype was detected only a few times. The chain is built from TRBV2 and TRBJ1-1; no firm D call. Between the trimmed V and J ends, which lost 4 bases and 8 bases, there was a span of 11 bases. CDR1 is SNHLY, CDR2 FYNNEI, per germline. The CDR3 runs 12 residues. Here the CDR3 reads CASSGEDGEAFF. The DNA for the CDR3 is TGTGCCAGCAGTGGGGAGGACGGAGAAGCTTTCTTT.

The CDR3 loop is CSVETETTAYEQYF. The CDR3 nucleotides are TGCAGCGTTGAAACCGAGACTACCGCTTACGAGCAGTACTTC. V and J are TRBV29-1 and TRBJ2-7; tentative D call: TRBD2 (5 bases). V was cut by 2 bases and J by 4 bases, with 15 bases left in between. CDR1 is SQVTM, CDR2 ANQGSEA, per germline. This CDR3 comprises 14 residues.

The J gene is TRBJ2-2, the V gene TRBV5-1, with D tentatively TRBD2 (5 bases). CDR3 length: 14 amino acids. The V end lost 5 bases, the J end lost 4 bases, and 12 bases lay between the germline ends. Germline CDR1 and CDR2: SGHRS and YFSETQ. The CDR3 loop reads CASRSRAGTGELFF. CDR3 bases: TGCGCCAGCAGATCGAGGGCAGGCACCGGGGAGCTGTTTTTT.

At least ten counts were recorded for this clonotype. This chain links TRBV29-1 with TRBJ2-7; 7 bases match TRBD2. Germline V gives CDR1 SQVTM, CDR2 ANQGSEA. This CDR3 spans 13 amino acids. With V trimmed by 5 bases and J by 5 bases, 9 bases remained unmatched. This CDR3 is CSVRTGGNHEQYF. CDR3 nucleotide sequence: TGCAGCGTTAGGACGGGAGGAAACCACGAGCAGTACTTC.

The chain has TRBV20-1 and TRBJ2-7, with 7 bases aligning to TRBD2. The CDR3 totals 14 residues. V was pared by 6 bases and J by 4 bases, with 12 bases of the junction left unmatched. Germline V lookup: CDR1 DFQATT, CDR2 SNEGSKA (reference sequence). CDR3 DNA: TGCAGTGCCATGTTCCCGGGAGGCGGGTACGAGCAGTACTTC. This encodes CSAMFPGGGYEQYF.

V usage is TRBV20-1 and J usage is TRBJ2-1; TRBD2 aligns across 8 bases. The CDR3 totals 14 residues. Germline V gives CDR1 DFQATT, CDR2 SNEGSKA (reference sequence). Trimming removed 5 bases from V and 7 bases from J; junction bases left unmatched: 10. The CDR3 reads CSAWSGSEGNEQFF. The CDR3, as DNA: TGCAGTGCTTGGAGCGGGAGTGAAGGTAATGAGCAGTTCTTC.

This clonotype was picked up a small number of times. This chain links TRBV20-1 with TRBJ1-1; D uncertain. V gave up 0 bases and J gave up 2 bases, with 13 bases separating them. CDR1 and CDR2 from the germline V gene are DFQATT and SNEGSKA (reference sequence). CDR3 length: 15 amino acids. CDR3 coding DNA: TGCAGTGCTAGAGATTCAAGCAAGCGCAACACTGAAGCTTTCTTT. This gives the protein CSARDSSKRNTEAFF.

This clonotype was seen repeatedly, ten times or more. This chain uses TRBV6-9 with TRBJ1-6, with no clear D. CDR3 length equals 15 residues. CDR1 and CDR2 (germline): MNHGY, SVAAGI. The germline V and J ends were trimmed by 3 bases and 11 bases, with 17 bases remaining between them. The CDR3 loop reads CASSYVGTETTPLHF. The CDR3 region has the DNA TGTGCCAGCAGTTACGTAGGAACAGAGACTACACCCCTCCACTTT.